This record covers a single T cell receptor (beta chain). At one end the junction does not follow the germline gene, possibly because of a read error. The data originate from a study of CD8 T cells in Susac syndrome. The RNA input was 0.5 to 1 ug, and it was reverse transcribed with random hexamers. In TCRdb, the immunoSEQ multiplex PCR reads were re-called with MiXCR into one record per CDR3 protein. The sample contains 200,000 or so distinct CDR3 sequences, nearly 95% of which appear only once. Purification of the CD8+ and CD4+ T cells relied on negative isolation, and TEMRA cells underwent FACS enrichment. Per germline, CDR1 GTSNPN and CDR2 SVGIG (reference sequence). The CDR3 length is 11 residues.

The material sequenced was CD4+ T cells from PBMCs. This chain joins TRBV30 and TRBJ1-5, with D uncertain. This clonotype was sampled from a human donor with multiple sclerosis. Here the CDR3 reads CAWSVGNLVNF. The CDR3 DNA reads TGTGCCTGGAGTGTCGGGAACCTTGTGAATTTT.